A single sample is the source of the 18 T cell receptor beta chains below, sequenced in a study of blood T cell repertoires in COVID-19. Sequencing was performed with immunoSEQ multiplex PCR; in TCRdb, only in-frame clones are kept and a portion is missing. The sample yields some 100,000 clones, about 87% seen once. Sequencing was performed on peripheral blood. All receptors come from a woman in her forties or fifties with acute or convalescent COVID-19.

As DNA, the CDR3 is TGTGCCAGCAGCCCAGGCGGGAGCTCCTACAATGAGCAGTTCTTC. Translated, it gives CASSPGGSSYNEQFF. The chain recombines TRBV9 with TRBJ2-1; 7 bases are a match to TRBD2. The V and J ends lost 4 bases and 0 bases, in that order; junction bases with no gene match: 4. The CDR3 length is 15 residues. In germline, CDR1 is SGDLS, CDR2 YYNGEE.

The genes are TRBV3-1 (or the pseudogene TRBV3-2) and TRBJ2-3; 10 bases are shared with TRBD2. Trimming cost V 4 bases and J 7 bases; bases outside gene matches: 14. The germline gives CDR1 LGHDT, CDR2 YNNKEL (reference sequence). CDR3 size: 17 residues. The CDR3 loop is CASSLGGSGGPRNTQYF. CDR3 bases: TGTGCCAGCAGCCTTGGGGGTAGCGGGGGGCCCCGGAATACGCAGTATTTT.

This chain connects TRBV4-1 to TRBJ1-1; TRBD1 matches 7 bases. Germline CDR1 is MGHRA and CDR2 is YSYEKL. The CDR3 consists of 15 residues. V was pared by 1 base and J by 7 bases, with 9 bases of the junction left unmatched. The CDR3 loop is CASSQAQPQGVEAFF. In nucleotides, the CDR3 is TGCGCCAGCAGCCAAGCACAACCGCAGGGGGTTGAAGCTTTCTTT.

The CDR3 sequence is CASSLAQAISGNTIYF. For the CDR3, the DNA is TGTGCCAGCAGCTTAGCGCAGGCTATCTCTGGAAACACCATATATTTT. This chain joins TRBV7-6 and TRBJ1-3; D is uncertain. The CDR3 has 16 amino acids. Trimming stripped 0 bases from V and 0 bases from J, with 9 bases between. CDR1 and CDR2 (germline): SGHVS, FNYEAQ.

The CDR3 DNA reads TGTGCCAGCAGCTTAACGACTCCGGGACACTATAATTCACCCCTCCACTTT. Protein sequence: CASSLTTPGHYNSPLHF. This chain uses TRBV11-3 with TRBJ1-6; D may be TRBD1 (6 bases). The CDR3 spans 17 residues. Trimming left V 2 bases short and J 3 bases short, with 14 bases between. Germline V gene sequence: CDR1 SGHNT, CDR2 YENEEA.

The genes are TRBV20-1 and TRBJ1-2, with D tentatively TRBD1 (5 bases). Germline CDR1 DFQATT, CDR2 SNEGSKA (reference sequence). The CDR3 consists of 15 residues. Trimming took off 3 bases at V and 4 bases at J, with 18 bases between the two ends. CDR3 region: CSASTVRQGPYGYTF. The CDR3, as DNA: TGCAGTGCTAGTACCGTTAGGCAGGGCCCCTATGGCTACACCTTC.

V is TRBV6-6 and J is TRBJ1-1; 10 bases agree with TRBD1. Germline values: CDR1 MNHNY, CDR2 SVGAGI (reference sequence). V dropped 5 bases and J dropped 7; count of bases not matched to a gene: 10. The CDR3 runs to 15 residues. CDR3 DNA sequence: TGTGCCAGCAGTCACGGGACAGGGGAGAGGGGTGAAGCTTTCTTT. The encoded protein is CASSHGTGERGEAFF.

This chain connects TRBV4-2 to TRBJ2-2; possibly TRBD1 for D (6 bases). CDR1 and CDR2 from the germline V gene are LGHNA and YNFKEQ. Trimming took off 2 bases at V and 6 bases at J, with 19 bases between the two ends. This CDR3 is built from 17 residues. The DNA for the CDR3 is TGTGCCAGCAGCCAATCCCAAGGGGGTTTCGACCCCGGGGAGCTGTTTTTT. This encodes CASSQSQGGFDPGELFF.

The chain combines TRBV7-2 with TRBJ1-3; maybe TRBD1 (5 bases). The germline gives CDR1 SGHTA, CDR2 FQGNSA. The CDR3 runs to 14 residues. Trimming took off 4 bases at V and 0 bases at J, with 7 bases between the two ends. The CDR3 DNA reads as TGTGCCAGCAGCTCGCAGGGCTCTGGAAACACCATATATTTT. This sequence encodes CASSSQGSGNTIYF. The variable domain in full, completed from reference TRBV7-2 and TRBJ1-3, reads GAGVSQSPSNKVTEKGKDVELRCDPISGHTALYWYRQSLGQGLEFLIYFQGNSAPDKSGLPSDRFSAERTGGSVSTLTIQRTQQEDSAVYLCASSSQGSGNTIYFGEGSWLTVV.

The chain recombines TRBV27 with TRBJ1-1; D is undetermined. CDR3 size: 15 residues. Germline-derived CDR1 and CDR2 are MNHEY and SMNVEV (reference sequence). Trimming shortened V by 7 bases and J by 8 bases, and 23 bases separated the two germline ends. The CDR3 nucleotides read TGTGCCAGCATTTCCCCCCGGGGAGTGCTTAAGGAAGCTTTCTTT. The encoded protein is CASISPRGVLKEAFF.

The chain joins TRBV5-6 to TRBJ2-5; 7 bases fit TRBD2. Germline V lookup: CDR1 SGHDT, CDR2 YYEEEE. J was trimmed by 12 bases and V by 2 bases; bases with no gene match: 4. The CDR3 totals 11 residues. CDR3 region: CASSFRDYEYF. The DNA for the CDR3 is TGTGCCAGCAGCTTCCGGGACTACGAGTACTTC.

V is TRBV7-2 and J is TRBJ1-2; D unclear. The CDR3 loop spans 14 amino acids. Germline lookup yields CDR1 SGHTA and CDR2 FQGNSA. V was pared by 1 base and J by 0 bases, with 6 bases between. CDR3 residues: CASSLDSTNYGYTF. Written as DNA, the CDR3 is TGTGCCAGCAGCTTAGACAGTACTAACTATGGCTACACCTTC.

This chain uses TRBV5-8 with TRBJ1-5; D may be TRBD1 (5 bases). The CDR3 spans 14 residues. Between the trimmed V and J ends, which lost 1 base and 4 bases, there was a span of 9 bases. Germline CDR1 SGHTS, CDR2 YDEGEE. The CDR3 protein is CASSLLPGNQPQHF. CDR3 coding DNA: TGTGCCAGCAGCTTGCTTCCAGGGAATCAGCCCCAGCATTTT.

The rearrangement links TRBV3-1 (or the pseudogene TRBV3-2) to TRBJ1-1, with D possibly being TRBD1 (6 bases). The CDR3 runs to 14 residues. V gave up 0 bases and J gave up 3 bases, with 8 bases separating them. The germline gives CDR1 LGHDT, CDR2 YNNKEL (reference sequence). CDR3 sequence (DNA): TGTGCCAGCAGCCAAGATTACAGGGACACTGAAGCTTTCTTT. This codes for CASSQDYRDTEAFF.

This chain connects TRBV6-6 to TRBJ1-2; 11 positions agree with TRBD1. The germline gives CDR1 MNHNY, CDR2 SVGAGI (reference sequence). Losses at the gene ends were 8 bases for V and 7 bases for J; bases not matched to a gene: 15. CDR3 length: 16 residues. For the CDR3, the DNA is TGTGCCAGCCGCCCCGACCCGGACAGGGGGCGCGGTGGCTACACCTTC. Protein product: CASRPDPDRGRGGYTF.

CDR3 in amino acids: CASSVTGTRYEQYF. CDR3 DNA sequence: TGTGCCAGCAGCGTGACAGGGACTCGCTACGAGCAGTACTTC. The chain recombines TRBV6-5 with TRBJ2-7; D possibly corresponds to TRBD1 (7 bases). Per germline, CDR1 MNHEY and CDR2 SVGAGI. This CDR3 is 14 amino acids long. V lost 6 bases and J 3 bases, leaving 15 bases between the germline ends.

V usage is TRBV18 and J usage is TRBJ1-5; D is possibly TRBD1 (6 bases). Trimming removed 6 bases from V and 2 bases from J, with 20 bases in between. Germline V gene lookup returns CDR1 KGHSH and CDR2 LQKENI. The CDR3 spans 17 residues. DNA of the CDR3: TGTGCCAGCTCTGAGCCGAGCGGGGGCGCGGGCAATCAGCCCCAGCATTTT. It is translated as CASSEPSGGAGNQPQHF.

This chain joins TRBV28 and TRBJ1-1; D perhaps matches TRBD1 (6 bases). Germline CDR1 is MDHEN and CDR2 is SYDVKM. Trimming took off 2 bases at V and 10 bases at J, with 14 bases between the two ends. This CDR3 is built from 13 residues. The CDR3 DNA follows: TGTGCCAGCAGTTTAGGGACAATAATCGGAGCTTTCTTT. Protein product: CASSLGTIIGAFF.